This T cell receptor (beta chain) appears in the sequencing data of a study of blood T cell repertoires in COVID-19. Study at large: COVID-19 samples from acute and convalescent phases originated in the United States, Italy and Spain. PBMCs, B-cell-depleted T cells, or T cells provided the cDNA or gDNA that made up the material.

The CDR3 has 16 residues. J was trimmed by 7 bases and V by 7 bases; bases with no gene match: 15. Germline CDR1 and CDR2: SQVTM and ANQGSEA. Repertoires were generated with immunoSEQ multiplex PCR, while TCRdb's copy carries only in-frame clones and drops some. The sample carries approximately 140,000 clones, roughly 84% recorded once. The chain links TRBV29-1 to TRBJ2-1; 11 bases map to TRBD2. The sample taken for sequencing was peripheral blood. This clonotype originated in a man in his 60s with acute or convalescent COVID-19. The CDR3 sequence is CSADRGGLAGGNEQFF. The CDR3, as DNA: TGCAGCGCCGACAGAGGGGGGCTAGCGGGAGGTAATGAGCAGTTCTTC.